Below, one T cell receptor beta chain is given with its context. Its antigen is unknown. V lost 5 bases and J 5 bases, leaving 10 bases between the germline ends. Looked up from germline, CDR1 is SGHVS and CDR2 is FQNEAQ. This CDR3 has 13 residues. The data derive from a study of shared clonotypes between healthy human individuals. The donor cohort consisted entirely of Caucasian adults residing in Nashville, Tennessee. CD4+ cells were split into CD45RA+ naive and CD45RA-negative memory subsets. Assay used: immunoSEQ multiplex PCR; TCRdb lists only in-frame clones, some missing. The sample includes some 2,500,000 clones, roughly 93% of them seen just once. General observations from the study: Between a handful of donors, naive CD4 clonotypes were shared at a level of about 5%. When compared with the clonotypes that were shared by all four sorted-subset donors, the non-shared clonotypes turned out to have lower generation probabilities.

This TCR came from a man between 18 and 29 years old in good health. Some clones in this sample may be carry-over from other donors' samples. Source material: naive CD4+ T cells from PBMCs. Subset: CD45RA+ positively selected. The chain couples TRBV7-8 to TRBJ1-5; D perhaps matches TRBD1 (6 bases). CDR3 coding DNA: TGTGCCAGCAGCCCCGGGGGGCATCAGCCCCAGCATTTT. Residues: CASSPGGHQPQHF.